The sequence of this T cell receptor beta chain was determined in a study of technical replicates of blood from several donors. This CDR3 spans 15 amino acids. CDR1 is SGHNT and CDR2 is YYREEE in the germline V gene (reference sequence). V was clipped by 5 bases and J by 7 bases; unmatched bases: 12. The protocol was immunoSEQ multiplex PCR, while the TCRdb copy is restricted to in-frame clones and leaves out a portion. The sample carries over 85,000 clones, 94% recorded once. The receptor's source is a human donor in good health. V usage is TRBV5-4 and J usage is TRBJ2-4; 7 bases agree with TRBD2. The sample consisted of T cells isolated from PBMCs. CDR3 nucleotides: TGTGCCAGCAGTCCGGAGGGAGGGCCGAGTAACATTCAGTACTTC. It codes for CASSPEGGPSNIQYF.